The rows below give T cell receptor beta chains drawn from one sample of a study of T cells after yellow fever vaccination. TCRdb re-called the 5' RACE reads through MiXCR, storing one row per CDR3 protein. This table holds fewer than 350,000 distinct CDR3 sequences, 3.5% to 4.5% found once. The material was PBMCs, obtained 15 days after the yellow fever booster vaccination. The source is a man aged 18 to 35 who received the YFV17D yellow fever vaccine. Both conserved end residues are part of each CDR3. A D gene is named only where the DNA matches it firmly. The size of a clone is reported for some rows only, either as once, few or many, or as a class for expanded clones.

D gene	CDR3 length	V gene	clone size	J gene	CDR3 protein	CDR3 DNA
-	16	TRBV10-3	many	TRBJ2-3	CAISESKASATDTQYF	TGTGCCATCAGTGAGTCGAAGGCTAGCGCCACAGATACGCAGTATTTT
-	14	TRBV12-3/TRBV12-4	many	TRBJ2-3	CASSLDSHTDTQYF	TGTGCCAGCAGTTTAGACTCACACACAGATACGCAGTATTTT
-	13	TRBV4-3	-	TRBJ1-5	CASSHGRGQPQHF	TGCGCCAGCAGCCACGGAAGGGGGCAGCCCCAGCATTTT
TRBD1	17	TRBV10-3	many	TRBJ2-7	CAISESGATGGRYEQYF	TGTGCCATCAGTGAGTCGGGGGCGACAGGGGGCCGCTACGAGCAGTACTTC
-	17	TRBV6-6	-	TRBJ2-3	CASSYSIENHSTDTQYF	TGTGCCAGCAGTTACTCGATTGAGAACCACAGCACAGATACGCAGTATTTT
TRBD1	13	TRBV6-5	many	TRBJ2-5	CASSYRDRETQYF	TGTGCCAGCAGTTACCGGGACAGGGAGACCCAGTACTTC
-	14	TRBV7-2	many	TRBJ2-2	CASTPSGDTGELFF	TGTGCCAGCACCCCATCGGGGGACACCGGGGAGCTGTTTTTT
-	14	TRBV13	-	TRBJ2-7	CASSLTPYSYEQYF	TGTGCCAGCAGCTTAACCCCATACTCCTACGAGCAGTACTTC
-	14	TRBV5-1	many	TRBJ2-5	CASSLLGPQETQYF	TGCGCCAGCAGCTTGTTGGGCCCACAAGAGACCCAGTACTTC
-	16	TRBV11-2	-	TRBJ1-4	CASSFNHLGRGEKLFF	TGTGCCAGCAGCTTTAACCACTTGGGACGAGGGGAAAAACTGTTTTTT
TRBD1	19	TRBV27	-	TRBJ1-1	CASSKDGTGKRSMNTEAFF	TGTGCCAGCAGTAAGGATGGGACAGGGAAACGCTCAATGAACACTGAAGCTTTCTTT
TRBD2	14	TRBV4-3	many	TRBJ2-5	CASSQVAGRETQYF	TGCGCCAGCAGCCAAGTGGCAGGGAGGGAAACCCAGTACTTC
-	16	TRBV6-6	many	TRBJ2-2	CASSYTGRPNTGELFF	TGTGCCAGCAGTTACACGGGACGGCCGAACACCGGGGAGCTGTTTTTT
-	12	TRBV20-1	few	TRBJ2-7	CSATRDVYEQYF	TGCAGTGCTACTAGGGACGTCTACGAGCAGTACTTC
-	14	TRBV7-9	-	TRBJ1-2	CAGSLVAAFYGYTF	TGTGCCGGCAGCTTAGTCGCAGCCTTCTATGGCTACACCTTC
-	14	TRBV9	many	TRBJ2-3	CASSLGGFTDTQYF	TGTGCCAGCAGCTTGGGGGGTTTCACAGATACGCAGTATTTT
-	14	TRBV6-5	many	TRBJ1-6	CASSVRGSNSPLHF	TGTGCCAGCAGTGTTCGAGGGAGTAATTCACCCCTCCACTTT
TRBD1	13	TRBV11-2	many	TRBJ2-2	CASSQQGTGELFF	TGTGCCAGCAGCCAACAGGGGACCGGGGAGCTGTTTTTT
TRBD1	15	TRBV29-1	-	TRBJ2-1	CSVGLPGQGLNEQFF	TGCAGCGTTGGCCTGCCGGGACAGGGGTTGAATGAGCAGTTCTTC
TRBD1	17	TRBV7-2	-	TRBJ2-6	CASSPGTGRTGANVLTF	TGTGCCAGCAGCCCCGGGACAGGGAGGACTGGGGCCAACGTCCTGACTTTC
-	12	TRBV2	-	TRBJ1-1	CASGAQNTEAFF	TGTGCCAGCGGGGCCCAGAACACTGAAGCTTTCTTT
-	16	TRBV5-6	few	TRBJ2-2	CASSLELQEFTGELFF	TGTGCCAGCAGCTTGGAGTTACAGGAGTTCACCGGGGAGCTGTTTTTT
TRBD1	15	TRBV7-3	few	TRBJ1-2	CASSLNEGQSYGYTF	TGTGCCAGCAGCTTAAATGAGGGACAGTCCTATGGCTACACCTTC
TRBD1	18	TRBV6-5	many	TRBJ1-5	CASSPLHLGQGTRQPQHF	TGTGCCAGCAGTCCCCTCCATCTGGGACAGGGGACTCGACAGCCCCAGCATTTT
-	15	TRBV4-1	few	TRBJ1-2	CASSQVSDSYYGYTF	TGCGCCAGCAGCCAAGTTTCGGACAGCTACTATGGCTACACCTTC
TRBD1	17	TRBV27	many	TRBJ2-2	CASSTRDSGTNTGELFF	TGTGCCAGCAGTACGAGGGACAGCGGAACTAACACCGGGGAGCTGTTTTTT
-	16	TRBV7-2	many	TRBJ2-2	CASSLWARANTGELFF	TGTGCCAGCAGCTTATGGGCCAGAGCGAACACCGGGGAGCTGTTTTTT
-	11	TRBV7-2	many	TRBJ2-5	CASSLAGTQYF	TGTGCCAGCAGCTTAGCTGGGACCCAGTACTTC
-	14	TRBV5-1	few	TRBJ1-3	CASSLESAGNTIYF	TGCGCCAGCAGCTTGGAGTCGGCTGGAAACACCATATATTTT
TRBD2	17	TRBV5-1	-	TRBJ2-5	CASSRTSGRERGETQYF	TGCGCCAGCAGCAGGACTAGCGGGAGAGAGAGAGGGGAGACCCAGTACTTC
-	16	TRBV7-6	many	TRBJ2-2	CASSLGFGEDTGELFF	TGTGCCAGCAGCTTAGGGTTCGGAGAAGACACCGGGGAGCTGTTTTTT